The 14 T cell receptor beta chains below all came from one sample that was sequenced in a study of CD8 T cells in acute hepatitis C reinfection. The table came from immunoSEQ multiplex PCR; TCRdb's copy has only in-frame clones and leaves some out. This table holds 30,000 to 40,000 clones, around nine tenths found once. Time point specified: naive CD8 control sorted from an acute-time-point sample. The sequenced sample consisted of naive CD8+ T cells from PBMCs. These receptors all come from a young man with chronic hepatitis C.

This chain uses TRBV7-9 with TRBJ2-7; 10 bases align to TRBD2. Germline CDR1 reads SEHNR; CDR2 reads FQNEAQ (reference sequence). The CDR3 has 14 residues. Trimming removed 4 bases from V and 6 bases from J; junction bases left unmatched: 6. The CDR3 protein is CASSSPTSGFEQYF. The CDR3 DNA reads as TGTGCCAGCAGCTCTCCGACTAGCGGGTTCGAGCAGTACTTC.

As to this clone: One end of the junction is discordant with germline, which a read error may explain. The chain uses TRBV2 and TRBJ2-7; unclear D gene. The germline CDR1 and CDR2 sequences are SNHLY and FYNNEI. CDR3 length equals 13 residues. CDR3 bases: TGTGCCAGCGGTGATGGGATGAGAGACGAGCAGTACTTC. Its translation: CASGDGMRDEQYF.

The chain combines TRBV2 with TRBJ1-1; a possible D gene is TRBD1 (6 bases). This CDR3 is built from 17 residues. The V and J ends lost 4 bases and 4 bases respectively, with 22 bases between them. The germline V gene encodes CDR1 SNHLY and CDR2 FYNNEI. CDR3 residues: CASSVKDREKWATEAFF. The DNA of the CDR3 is TGTGCCAGCAGTGTTAAGGACAGAGAAAAATGGGCCACTGAAGCTTTCTTT.

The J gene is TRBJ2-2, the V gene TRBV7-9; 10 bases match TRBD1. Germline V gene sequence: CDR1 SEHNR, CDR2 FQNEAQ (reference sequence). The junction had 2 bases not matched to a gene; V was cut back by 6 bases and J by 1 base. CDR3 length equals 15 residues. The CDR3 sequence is CASRGQGMNTGELFF. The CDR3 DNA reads TGTGCCAGCAGGGGACAGGGGATGAACACCGGGGAGCTGTTTTTT.

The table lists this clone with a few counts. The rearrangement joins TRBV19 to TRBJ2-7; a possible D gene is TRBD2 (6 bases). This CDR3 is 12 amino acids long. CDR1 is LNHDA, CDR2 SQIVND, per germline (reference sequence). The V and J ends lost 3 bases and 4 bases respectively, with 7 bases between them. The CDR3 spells CASSIGGYEQYF. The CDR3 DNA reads TGTGCCAGTAGTATCGGGGGTTACGAGCAGTACTTC.

CDR3: CASSLLIGGRETQYF. The DNA of the CDR3 is TGTGCCAGCAGTTTATTGATAGGGGGACGAGAGACCCAGTACTTC. The chain employs TRBV27 and TRBJ2-5; TRBD1 is a possible D gene (6 bases). Trimming removed 1 base at V and 4 bases at J, with 13 bases between. Germline V gene data show CDR1 as MNHEY and CDR2 as SMNVEV (reference sequence). The CDR3 is 15 amino acids.

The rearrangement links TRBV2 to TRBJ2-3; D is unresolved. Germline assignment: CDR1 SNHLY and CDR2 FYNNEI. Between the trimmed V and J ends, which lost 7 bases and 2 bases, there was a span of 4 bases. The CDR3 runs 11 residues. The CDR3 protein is CASMATDTQYF. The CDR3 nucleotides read TGTGCCAGCATGGCCACAGATACGCAGTATTTT.

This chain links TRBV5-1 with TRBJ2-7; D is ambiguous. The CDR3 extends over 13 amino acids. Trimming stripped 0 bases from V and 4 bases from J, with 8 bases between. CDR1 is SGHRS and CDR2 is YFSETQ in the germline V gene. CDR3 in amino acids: CASSLASEYEQYF. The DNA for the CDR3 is TGCGCCAGCAGCTTGGCTTCAGAGTACGAGCAGTACTTC.

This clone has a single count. The CDR3 DNA follows: TGTGCCAGCATTCCATCGGGACAGCGCACAGATACGCAGTATTTT. It codes for CASIPSGQRTDTQYF. The gene calls are TRBV7-9 and TRBJ2-3, with TRBD1 identical over 7 bases. CDR1 is SEHNR, CDR2 FQNEAQ, per germline (reference sequence). The CDR3 is 15 amino acids. V shed 7 bases, J shed 1 base, and the junction held 8 bases outside the gene matches.

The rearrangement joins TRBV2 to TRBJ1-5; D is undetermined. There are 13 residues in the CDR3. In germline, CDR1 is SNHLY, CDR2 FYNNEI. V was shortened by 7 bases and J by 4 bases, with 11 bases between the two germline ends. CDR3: CASMALLNQPQHF. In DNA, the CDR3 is TGTGCCAGCATGGCACTCCTAAATCAGCCCCAGCATTTT.

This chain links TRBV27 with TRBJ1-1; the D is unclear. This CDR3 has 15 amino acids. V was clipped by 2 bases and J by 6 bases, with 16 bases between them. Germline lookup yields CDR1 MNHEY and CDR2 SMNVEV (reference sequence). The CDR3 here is CASSLRKSYGPEAFF. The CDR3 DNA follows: TGTGCCAGCAGTTTAAGGAAGAGCTACGGTCCTGAAGCTTTCTTT.

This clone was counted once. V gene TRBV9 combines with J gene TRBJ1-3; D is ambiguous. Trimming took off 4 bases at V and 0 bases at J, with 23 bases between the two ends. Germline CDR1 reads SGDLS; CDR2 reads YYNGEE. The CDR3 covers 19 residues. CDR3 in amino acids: CASSPPLGGSLASGNTIYF. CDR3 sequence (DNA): TGTGCCAGCAGCCCTCCCCTTGGTGGCAGCTTAGCCTCTGGAAACACCATATATTTT.

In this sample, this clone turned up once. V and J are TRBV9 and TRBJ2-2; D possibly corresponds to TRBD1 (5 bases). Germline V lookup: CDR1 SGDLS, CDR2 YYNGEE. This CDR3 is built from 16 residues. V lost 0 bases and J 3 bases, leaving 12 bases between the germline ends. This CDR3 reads CASSVESGLDTGELFF. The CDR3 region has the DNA TGTGCCAGCAGCGTAGAGTCAGGGCTGGACACCGGGGAGCTGTTTTTT.

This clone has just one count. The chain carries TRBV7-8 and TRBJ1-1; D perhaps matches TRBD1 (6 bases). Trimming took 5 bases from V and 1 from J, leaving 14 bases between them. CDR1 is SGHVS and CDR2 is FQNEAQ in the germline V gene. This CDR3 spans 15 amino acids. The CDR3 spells CASSLYMTGNTEAFF. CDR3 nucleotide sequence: TGTGCCAGCAGCCTATACATGACAGGGAACACTGAAGCTTTCTTT.